This passage covers 18 T cell receptor beta chains from one sample sequenced in a study of technical replicates of blood from a handful of donors. The repertoire was sequenced with immunoSEQ multiplex PCR; TCRdb's copy has only in-frame clones and lacks some. Of some 71,000 clones listed, around 97% are singletons. What was sequenced was T cells isolated from PBMCs. Receptor source: a human donor in good health.

The gene calls are TRBV2 and TRBJ2-7, with D possibly matching TRBD1 (6 bases). The length of the CDR3 is 15 residues. V dropped 3 bases and J dropped 2 bases, with 14 bases sitting between them. From germline, CDR1 is SNHLY and CDR2 FYNNEI. CDR3 in DNA: TGTGCCAGCAGTGACGGGACACTTTCCGCCTACGAGCAGTACTTC. Protein sequence: CASSDGTLSAYEQYF.

This rearrangement joins TRBV6-5 to TRBJ1-2; a possible D gene is TRBD1 (5 bases). Trimming removed 5 bases at V and 6 bases at J, with 19 bases between. The CDR3 totals 15 residues. Per the germline V gene, CDR1 is MNHEY and CDR2 is SVGAGI. CDR3 sequence (DNA): TGTGCCAGCAGTCCCGTATCACGGGGGTCTGATGGCTACACCTTC. It is translated as CASSPVSRGSDGYTF.

The chain has TRBV5-4 and TRBJ1-2; 9 bases agree with TRBD1. The CDR3 runs to 11 residues. V gave up 4 bases and J gave up 11 bases; unmatched junction bases: 3. CDR1 and CDR2 from the germline V gene are SGHNT and YYREEE (reference sequence). CDR3 DNA sequence: TGTGCCAGCAGCCGGGGACAGGGTTACACCTTC. Translating it yields CASSRGQGYTF.

V is TRBV7-6 and J is TRBJ2-1; possible D gene TRBD2, 5 bases. CDR1 SGHVS and CDR2 FNYEAQ come from the germline V gene. This CDR3 is built from 12 residues. Trimming took 4 bases from V and 12 from J, leaving 13 bases between them. The CDR3 here is CASSWSGAGQFF. The CDR3 DNA is TGTGCCAGCAGCTGGTCGGGCGCGGGGCAGTTCTTC.

V and J are TRBV27 and TRBJ1-5; possibly TRBD1 for D (5 bases). Trimming cost V 2 bases and J 3 bases, with 11 bases left between them. CDR3 length: 15 residues. Looked up from germline, CDR1 is MNHEY and CDR2 is SMNVEV (reference sequence). The CDR3 spells CASSLNQGLNQPQHF. CDR3 nucleotide sequence: TGTGCCAGCAGTTTAAACCAGGGTCTCAATCAGCCCCAGCATTTT.

The chain carries TRBV9 and TRBJ2-2; D possibly corresponds to TRBD1 (6 bases). This CDR3 has 13 residues. Germline loops: CDR1 SGDLS, CDR2 YYNGEE. With 2 bases removed from V and 5 bases from J, the gap between germline ends came to 7 bases. The CDR3, as DNA: TGTGCCAGCAGCGTCCAGGGGACCGGGGAGCTGTTTTTT. Translation gives CASSVQGTGELFF.

The chain couples TRBV9 to TRBJ2-7; D is possibly TRBD2 (5 bases). This CDR3 is 12 amino acids long. The germline gives CDR1 SGDLS, CDR2 YYNGEE. Trimming took off 7 bases at V and 7 bases at J, with 15 bases between the two ends. The CDR3 DNA sequence: TGTGCCAGCGGAGCGGCGATTGGGGAGCAGTACTTC. Translated, it gives CASGAAIGEQYF.

The chain uses TRBV21-1 and TRBJ1-5; TRBD1, the D gene given by the table, was not confirmed from the DNA. TRBV21-1 is marked as a pseudogene. The length of the CDR3 is 15 residues. The CDR3 region is CASLIQGDSNQPQHF. In nucleotides, the CDR3 is TGTGCCAGCCTTATACAGGGTGATAGCAATCAGCCCCAGCATTTT.

This chain links TRBV23-1 with TRBJ1-1; D remains unclear. Being an ORF, TRBV23-1 has a function that is uncertain. V shed 4 bases and J shed 7 bases, with 16 bases lying between them. This CDR3 is 14 amino acids long. CDR3 DNA sequence: TGCGCCAGCAGTCCCTGTGAAGCGGGGAGTGAAGCTTTCTTT. It encodes CASSPCEAGSEAFF.

The chain employs TRBV6-5 and TRBJ1-1, with D maybe TRBD1 (6 bases). The V gene lost 0 bases and the J gene lost 10 bases, with 15 bases spanning the gap. The CDR3 length is 14 residues. Germline-derived CDR1 and CDR2 are MNHEY and SVGAGI. The DNA for the CDR3 is TGTGCCAGCAGTTACTCGACAGGAATAGAAGGAGCTTTCTTT. It translates to CASSYSTGIEGAFF.

This rearrangement joins TRBV7-2 to TRBJ2-1; D unclear. V lost 2 bases and J lost 8, with 16 bases in between. Per the germline V gene, CDR1 is SGHTA and CDR2 is FQGNSA. The CDR3 is 15 amino acids. The CDR3, as DNA: TGTGCCAGCAGCTTACTCGGTCTCCTATACCATGAGCAGTTCTTC. Protein: CASSLLGLLYHEQFF.

The CDR3 DNA reads as TGTGCCAGCAGAACTAGCGGGAGACCGCAGGAGACCCAGTACTTC. It yields the protein CASRTSGRPQETQYF. The chain has TRBV5-5 and TRBJ2-5; 11 bases are a match to TRBD2. This CDR3 is 15 amino acids long. Germline V gene sequence: CDR1 SGHKS, CDR2 YYEKEE (reference sequence). V shed 5 bases and J 5 bases; nucleotides not matched to a gene: 8.

The chain couples TRBV5-1 to TRBJ1-1; TRBD1 matches at 7 bases. Germline V gives CDR1 SGHRS, CDR2 YFSETQ. The CDR3 extends over 14 amino acids. Trimming removed 7 bases from V and 5 bases from J; junction bases left unmatched: 11. The CDR3 here is CASASRQGTTEAFF. The CDR3 DNA reads TGCGCCAGCGCGAGCCGACAGGGTACGACTGAAGCTTTCTTT.

This clone came up once. V usage is TRBV7-9 and J usage is TRBJ2-2; unclear D gene. Trimming cost V 8 bases and J 4 bases, with 2 bases left between them. The CDR3 totals 10 residues. Germline CDR1 SEHNR, CDR2 FQNEAQ (reference sequence). The CDR3 nucleotides are TGTGCCAGCCGCACCGGGGAGCTGTTTTTT. This sequence encodes CASRTGELFF.

The rearrangement joins TRBV7-2 to TRBJ2-3; 7 nucleotides match TRBD2. V lost 4 bases and J lost 4; bases outside the gene matches: 11. The CDR3 runs 16 residues. Germline CDR1 reads SGHTA; CDR2 reads FQGNSA. In nucleotides, the CDR3 is TGTGCCAGCAGCTCCCGTGGGGGAGGGCCATCAGATACGCAGTATTTT. It specifies CASSSRGGGPSDTQYF.

This chain joins TRBV11-2 and TRBJ1-2; D is possibly TRBD1 (6 bases). The CDR3 spans 14 residues. Germline CDR1 is SGHAT and CDR2 is FQNNGV. Trimming took off 3 bases at V and 5 bases at J, with 13 bases between the two ends. CDR3 sequence (DNA): TGTGCCAGCAGCTTGGACAGTGCCCTGTATGGCTACACCTTC. Translation: CASSLDSALYGYTF.

For the CDR3, the DNA is TGTGCCAGCAGCTTAGGGGGCTGGGAAGGCTACACCTTC. Residues: CASSLGGWEGYTF. The chain uses TRBV7-2 and TRBJ1-2, with a weak D call TRBD1 (5 bases). The V gene lost 1 base and the J gene lost 8 bases, with 11 bases spanning the gap. The CDR3 spans 13 residues. The germline CDR1 and CDR2 sequences are SGHTA and FQGNSA.

V is TRBV7-8 and J is TRBJ2-1; TRBD2 is a possible D gene (5 bases). V lost 2 bases to trimming and J lost 9 bases, with 8 bases between them. CDR3 length: 12 amino acids. Germline assignment: CDR1 SGHVS and CDR2 FQNEAQ. The CDR3 nucleotides read TGTGCCAGCAGCTTACTTGAGGGTGAGCAGTTCTTC. Protein product: CASSLLEGEQFF.